Sequencing of this TCR beta chain was carried out in a study of blood T cells in healthy people across ages. CDR1 is DFQATT and CDR2 is SNEGSKA in the germline V gene (reference sequence). Trimming left V 1 base short and J 5 bases short, with 11 bases between. This CDR3 has 13 amino acids. Sample-barcoded 5' priming and a J-beta primer mix drove a second PCR of 7 to 11 cycles. Each CDR3 protein gets one entry after TCRdb re-called the 5' RACE reads with MiXCR. The repertoire holds approximately 1,000,000 distinct CDR3 sequences, with 35% to 45% as singletons. Sequencing was performed on blood. This sequence originates from a young man in good health. J is TRBJ2-5 and V is TRBV20-1; D uncertain. CDR3 residues: CSARVPWLETQYF. The CDR3 region has the DNA TGCAGTGCTAGAGTTCCCTGGTTGGAGACCCAGTACTTC.